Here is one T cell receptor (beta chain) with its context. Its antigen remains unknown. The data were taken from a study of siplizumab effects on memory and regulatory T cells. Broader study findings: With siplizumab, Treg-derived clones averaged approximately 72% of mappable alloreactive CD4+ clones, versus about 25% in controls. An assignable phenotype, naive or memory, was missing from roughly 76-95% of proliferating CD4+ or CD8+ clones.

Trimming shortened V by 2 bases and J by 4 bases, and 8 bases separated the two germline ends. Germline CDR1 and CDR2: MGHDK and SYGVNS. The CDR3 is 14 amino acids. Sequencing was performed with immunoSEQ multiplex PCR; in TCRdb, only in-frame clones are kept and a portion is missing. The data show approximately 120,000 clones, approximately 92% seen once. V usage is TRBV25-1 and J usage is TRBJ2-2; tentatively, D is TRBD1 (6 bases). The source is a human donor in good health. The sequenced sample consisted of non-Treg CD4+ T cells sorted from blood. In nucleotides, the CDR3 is TGTGCCAGCAGTGAACAGGGGTTCACCGGGGAGCTGTTTTTT. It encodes CASSEQGFTGELFF.